These 20 T cell receptor beta chains originate from one sample sequenced in a study of T cell responses to AZD1222 COVID-19 vaccine. Here immunoSEQ multiplex PCR was the method, and the copy in TCRdb shows in-frame clones only, minus some. There are about 150,000 clones in the sample; about 90% occur only once, and approximately 5.9% lies in the top ten. Sequencing was performed on peripheral blood, taken 28 days after the second AZD1222 dose. These receptors all stem from an adult who received the AZD1222 COVID-19 vaccine.

The chain is built from TRBV12-3 or TRBV12-4 and TRBJ2-7; D is ambiguous. The CDR3 is 12 amino acids. The V and J ends lost 1 base and 7 bases respectively, with 8 bases between them. CDR3 nucleotides: TGTGCCAGCAGTTTAGGGGTGTTGGAGCAGTACTTC. Translation gives CASSLGVLEQYF.

The chain is built from TRBV7-6 and TRBJ2-3; perhaps TRBD1 as D (7 bases). Germline CDR1 and CDR2: SGHVS and FNYEAQ. Trimming stripped 1 base from V and 7 bases from J, with 12 bases between. CDR3 size: 14 residues. The CDR3, as DNA: TGTGCCAGCAGCTTAGTGCAGGGGGGTAATACGCAGTATTTT. The encoded protein is CASSLVQGGNTQYF.

The chain links TRBV5-1 to TRBJ1-2; 7 bases align to TRBD1. CDR1 is SGHRS and CDR2 is YFSETQ in the germline V gene. The CDR3 covers 15 residues. The V and J ends lost 1 base and 4 bases, in that order; junction bases with no gene match: 7. The CDR3 nucleotides are TGCGCCAGCAGCTTGCGGACAGGTGTCTTCTATGGCTACACCTTC. Its translation is CASSLRTGVFYGYTF.

The chain links TRBV7-2 to TRBJ2-7, with 8 bases lining up with TRBD2. The CDR3 has 18 amino acids. Germline V gene sequence: CDR1 SGHTA, CDR2 FQGNSA. Trimming removed 0 bases from V and 3 bases from J; junction bases left unmatched: 13. The DNA for the CDR3 is TGTGCCAGCAGCTTAGCGACTGCGCGGGAGGCCTCTTACTACGAGCAGTACTTC. Its protein is CASSLATAREASYYEQYF.

This rearrangement joins TRBV12-3 or TRBV12-4 to TRBJ2-2; D is uncertain. V was shortened by 2 bases and J by 5 bases, with 6 bases between the two germline ends. The CDR3 runs to 13 residues. The CDR3 sequence is CASSLRETGELFF. In DNA, the CDR3 is TGTGCCAGCAGTTTAAGGGAAACCGGGGAGCTGTTTTTT.

The chain carries TRBV13 and TRBJ1-2; no clear D gene. CDR1 and CDR2 from the germline V gene are PRHDT and FYEKMQ (reference sequence). V lost 4 bases to trimming and J lost 5 bases, with 11 bases between them. The CDR3 extends over 13 amino acids. The CDR3 protein is CASSYPLEYGYTF. The CDR3 nucleotides read TGTGCCAGCAGCTATCCACTTGAGTATGGCTACACCTTC.

The chain is built from TRBV18 and TRBJ2-1, with D unclear. This CDR3 is 14 amino acids long. The V end was cut by 0 bases, the J end by 4 bases, with 7 bases between. Per germline, CDR1 KGHSH and CDR2 LQKENI. CDR3: CASSPPIQYNEQFF. The CDR3 DNA reads TGTGCCAGCTCACCACCGATTCAGTACAATGAGCAGTTCTTC.

This clone was counted a single time. V and J are TRBV15 and TRBJ1-6, with a possible D match to TRBD1 (6 bases). The CDR3 spans 13 residues. CDR1 and CDR2 (germline): LNHNV, YYDKDF (reference sequence). V was trimmed by 5 bases and J by 5 bases, leaving 7 bases between them. The CDR3 DNA is TGTGCCACCAGCTCAGGGGATAATTCACCCCTCCACTTT. Encoded protein: CATSSGDNSPLHF.

The rearrangement links TRBV12-1 to TRBJ1-4. TRBV12-1 is designated a pseudogene. The CDR3 has 13 amino acids. The DNA for the CDR3 is TGTGCCAGCAGCTTTTTCCCTGGAGAAAAACTGTTTTTT. It encodes CASSFFPGEKLFF.

This clone was observed once. The chain couples TRBV6-5 to TRBJ1-2; D uncertain. Trimming removed 5 bases at V and 4 bases at J, with 11 bases between. The CDR3 loop spans 13 amino acids. Germline assignment: CDR1 MNHEY and CDR2 SVGAGI. The CDR3 bases are TGTGCCAGCAGTCTTGACACATCCTATGGCTACACCTTC. This gives the protein CASSLDTSYGYTF.

In this sample, this clone turned up a few times. This rearrangement joins TRBV28 to TRBJ1-3; the match to TRBD1 covers 7 bases. After removal of 5 bases from V and 4 bases from J, the junction contained 8 bases not matched to a gene. The CDR3 totals 15 residues. Per the germline V gene, CDR1 is MDHEN and CDR2 is SYDVKM. CDR3: CASSNAGTEGNTIYF. CDR3 nucleotide sequence: TGTGCCAGCAGTAATGCCGGGACAGAAGGAAACACCATATATTTT.

This chain connects TRBV28 to TRBJ2-7, with 8 bases matching TRBD2. The junction had 11 bases not matched to a gene; V was cut back by 3 bases and J by 7 bases. The CDR3 is made up of 15 amino acids. CDR1 and CDR2 from the germline V gene are MDHEN and SYDVKM. The CDR3 DNA sequence: TGTGCCAGCAGTTTGTCGGGGGGGGCTCTACGAGAGCAGTACTTC. This codes for CASSLSGGALREQYF.

The chain carries TRBV4-1 and TRBJ1-4; TRBD1 is a possible D gene (6 bases). CDR3 length: 15 amino acids. The V end lost 4 bases, the J end lost 8 bases, and 17 bases lay between the germline ends. Germline-derived CDR1 and CDR2 are MGHRA and YSYEKL. The CDR3 region is CASSLGGVTEEKLFF. In nucleotides, the CDR3 is TGCGCCAGCAGCCTAGGGGGGGTTACGGAGGAAAAACTGTTTTTT.

The CDR3 region has the DNA TGCGCCAGCAGCTTGGGGGCTAGGGGGAGTTACGAGCAGTACTTC. This translates into CASSLGARGSYEQYF. V usage is TRBV5-1 and J usage is TRBJ2-7; perhaps TRBD1 as D (6 bases). The CDR3 spans 15 residues. Germline V gives CDR1 SGHRS, CDR2 YFSETQ. Trimming cost V 0 bases and J 4 bases, with 14 bases left between them.

The CDR3 protein is CASSLQGPQFF. As DNA, the CDR3 is TGTGCCAGCAGCTTGCAGGGGCCGCAGTTCTTC. The genes are TRBV5-6 and TRBJ2-1; D might be TRBD1 (6 bases). The CDR3 is 11 residues long. V dropped 1 base and J dropped 12 bases, with 8 bases sitting between them. Per the germline V gene, CDR1 is SGHDT and CDR2 is YYEEEE. The whole variable domain, remainder taken from reference TRBV5-6 and TRBJ2-1, is DAGVTQSPTHLIKTRGQQVTLRCSPKSGHDTVSWYQQALGQGPQFIFQYYEEEERQRGNFPDRFSGHQFPNYSSELNVNALLLGDSALYLCASSLQGPQFFGPGTRLTVL.

J is TRBJ1-2 and V is TRBV19; TRBD1 matches 10 bases. CDR3 length equals 17 residues. The junction had 11 bases not matched to a gene; V was cut back by 3 bases and J by 4 bases. CDR1 and CDR2 (germline): LNHDA, SQIVND (reference sequence). The CDR3: CASSILPGQGQGYGYTF. CDR3 in DNA: TGTGCCAGTAGTATTCTCCCGGGACAGGGGCAGGGCTATGGCTACACCTTC.

This clone appeared a few times. The chain employs TRBV28 and TRBJ1-3; D uncertain. There are 14 residues in the CDR3. Germline V CDR1 and CDR2: MDHEN, SYDVKM. V dropped 7 bases and J dropped 5 bases, with 15 bases sitting between them. CDR3 in amino acids: CASTPGKNRNTIYF. The DNA for the CDR3 is TGTGCCAGCACCCCCGGGAAGAATCGAAACACCATATATTTT.

The V gene is TRBV28, the J gene TRBJ2-7; tentative D call: TRBD2 (6 bases). Germline V gives CDR1 MDHEN, CDR2 SYDVKM. With 3 bases removed from V and 6 bases from J, the gap between germline ends came to 21 bases. This CDR3 has 16 amino acids. CDR3 in DNA: TGTGCCAGCAGTTTTCAGACACCTGGGGGGAAGGGCGAGCAGTACTTC. Translation gives CASSFQTPGGKGEQYF.

V and J are TRBV5-6 and TRBJ2-7; D is ambiguous. This CDR3 contains 14 residues. The V gene's germline CDR1 is SGHDT and CDR2 YYEEEE. The V and J ends lost 1 base and 2 bases respectively, with 10 bases between them. The CDR3 region is CASSLPEIPYEQYF. CDR3 nucleotides: TGTGCCAGCAGCTTGCCAGAGATACCCTACGAGCAGTACTTC. Full variable domain (missing parts from reference TRBV5-6 and TRBJ2-7): DAGVTQSPTHLIKTRGQQVTLRCSPKSGHDTVSWYQQALGQGPQFIFQYYEEEERQRGNFPDRFSGHQFPNYSSELNVNALLLGDSALYLCASSLPEIPYEQYFGPGTRLTVT.

In its sample, this clone was seen a few times. The chain joins TRBV28 to TRBJ1-1; D may be TRBD1 (5 bases). The CDR3 sequence is 15 residues long. V was trimmed by 7 bases and J by 6 bases, leaving 21 bases between them. CDR1 and CDR2 (germline): MDHEN, SYDVKM. CDR3 sequence reads: CASNPTGGAQAEAFF. The CDR3 bases are TGTGCCAGCAACCCGACGGGAGGGGCGCAGGCTGAAGCTTTCTTT.